What follows is one TCR beta chain and its context. Its specificity is not known. The data are from a study of T cells after yellow fever vaccination. Study-wide findings and caveats: Highly abundant clonotypes carried over from the bulk population could end up in FACS-sorted repertoires as contaminants.

TCR cDNA, made by 5'RACE template switching, carried an added universal primer site and UMIs. A single record per CDR3 protein comes from TCRdb applying MiXCR to the 5' RACE reads. The repertoire includes a few hundred thousand distinct CDR3 sequences, about 15% of them detected once, and around 16% sits in the top ten. V was clipped by 4 bases and J by 4 bases, with 14 bases between them. Germline-derived CDR1 and CDR2 are SGHRS and YFSETQ. The CDR3 length is 14 residues. The gene calls are TRBV5-1 and TRBJ1-1; no firm D call. The clonotype comes from a man younger than 30 who received the YFV17D yellow fever vaccine. Specimen: PBMCs, collected less than 6 days after the first yellow fever vaccination. This CDR3 reads CASSPGSYVTEAFF. CDR3 nucleotides: TGCGCCAGCAGCCCGGGGAGTTACGTCACTGAAGCTTTCTTT.